This TCR beta chain was observed in a study of blood T cell repertoires in COVID-19. Study-level information: In each case, the material was cDNA or gDNA derived from T cells, B-cell-depleted T cells, or PBMCs.

This clone appeared once. The CDR3 consists of 14 residues. The trim removed 5 bases at V and 2 bases at J, leaving 5 bases unmatched. CDR1 is SEHNR, CDR2 FQNEAQ, per germline (reference sequence). In the original analysis: Estimated nucleated cell counts came from reference gene primer amplification. Only in-frame clones appear in the TCRdb table, and some are missing; sequencing was by immunoSEQ multiplex PCR. V and J calls and clone size come straight from that table; D and trimming were deduced from the DNA. The sample has around 29,000 clones, nearly 90% seen once; the top ten hold 9% to 9.5%. The gene calls are TRBV7-9 and TRBJ2-7; the match to TRBD2 covers 8 bases. The clonotype originates from a human donor in a cohort sampled during active COVID-19. Sequencing was performed on peripheral blood. CDR3 amino acids: CASSPPGGAYEQYF. In nucleotides, the CDR3 is TGTGCCAGCAGCCCACCGGGAGGGGCCTACGAGCAGTACTTC.